Shown below are 7 T cell receptor beta chains from a single sample sequenced in a study of cytomegalovirus exposure and HLA in healthy donors. PCR primers comprised 60 Vbeta and 13 Jbeta primers. Produced via immunoSEQ multiplex PCR; TCRdb's table is partial and in-frame only. Of 150,000 to 200,000 clones in the sample, 75% to 85% are singletons; the top ten hold 6.4%. What was sequenced was PBMCs. The receptors here all came from a man between 45 and 60 years old in good health and CMV-seropositive.

The chain joins TRBV7-3 to TRBJ1-6; 7 nucleotides align to TRBD1. CDR1 SGHTA and CDR2 FQGTGA come from the germline V gene. The CDR3 runs to 13 residues. The trim removed 3 bases at V and 9 bases at J, leaving 2 bases unmatched. Here the CDR3 DNA reads TGTGCCAGCAGCTTCGGACAGGTTTCACCCCTCCACTTT. Translation gives CASSFGQVSPLHF.

The chain carries TRBV27 and TRBJ2-7; TRBD2 agrees at 15 bases. The CDR3 consists of 18 residues. With 4 bases clipped from V and 3 bases from J, the junction kept 10 bases outside the gene matches. Germline V gives CDR1 MNHEY, CDR2 SMNVEV (reference sequence). The CDR3 DNA follows: TGTGCCAGCAGTTCCTGGACTAGCGGGAGGGCCGGTAGCTACGAGCAGTACGTC. It specifies CASSSWTSGRAGSYEQYV.

The J gene is TRBJ1-4, the V gene TRBV9, with D perhaps TRBD1 (6 bases). Trimming pared 0 bases from V and 7 bases from J, leaving 10 bases between. The CDR3 sequence is 14 residues long. In germline, CDR1 is SGDLS, CDR2 YYNGEE. As DNA, the CDR3 is TGTGCCAGCAGCGTAGGCGGGGGCAGTGAAAAACTGTTTTTT. Amino acids: CASSVGGGSEKLFF.

This clone was counted a few times. Here the CDR3 reads CASSQGAINSPLHF. In DNA form, the CDR3 reads TGTGCCAGCAGCCAGGGGGCCATTAATTCACCCCTCCACTTT. This chain links TRBV11-2 with TRBJ1-6; 8 nucleotides line up with TRBD1. The J segment lost 6 bases and the V segment lost 5 bases, leaving 3 bases of the junction unmatched. Germline assignment: CDR1 SGHAT and CDR2 FQNNGV. The CDR3 contains 14 residues.

The rearrangement uses TRBV7-9 and TRBJ1-1; TRBD1 matches at 10 bases. CDR1 and CDR2 from the germline V gene are SEHNR and FQNEAQ (reference sequence). J gave up 5 bases and V 4 bases, and 10 bases lay outside the gene matches. The CDR3 is 16 amino acids. The CDR3 DNA reads TGTGCCAGCAGCTCCCGACAGGGGGCGAGTGAGACTGAAGCTTTCTTT. It translates to CASSSRQGASETEAFF. The complete variable domain, with remaining parts taken from reference TRBV7-9 and TRBJ1-1, reads DTGVSQNPRHKITKRGQNVTFRCDPISEHNRLYWYRQTLGQGPEFLTYFQNEAQLEKSRLLSDRFSAERPKGSFSTLEIQRTEQGDSAMYLCASSSRQGASETEAFFGQGTRLTVV.

The V call is TRBV27, the J call TRBJ1-2; D is unclear. Trimming shortened V by 5 bases and J by 4 bases, and 17 bases separated the two germline ends. CDR3 size: 15 residues. Germline lookup yields CDR1 MNHEY and CDR2 SMNVEV (reference sequence). The CDR3 protein is CASSPGEQLVYGYTF. The CDR3 DNA reads TGTGCCAGCAGTCCCGGGGAACAGTTAGTCTATGGCTACACCTTC.

The rearrangement links TRBV5-1 to TRBJ2-2, with TRBD2 matching 12 bases. The CDR3 runs to 16 residues. V was pared by 4 bases and J by 0 bases, with 1 base of the junction left unmatched. In germline, CDR1 is SGHRS, CDR2 YFSETQ. CDR3 loop: CASSRLAGANTGELFF. DNA for the CDR3: TGCGCCAGCAGCCGACTAGCGGGGGCGAACACCGGGGAGCTGTTTTTT.